This T cell receptor beta chain appears in the sequencing data of a study of cytotoxic CD8 clonotypes in ibrutinib-treated CLL. CDR1 is MNHEY and CDR2 is SMNVEV in the germline V gene (reference sequence). The CDR3 contains 14 residues. V was clipped by 6 bases and J by 4 bases; unmatched bases: 6. Study outcomes and limitations: Pretreatment clonality was elevated relative to age-matched healthy donors and paralleled circulating CD8+ T-cell counts.

On this clone: Its specificity is unknown.

Data came from immunoSEQ multiplex PCR; TCRdb stores just in-frame clones and leaves some out. The sample yields hundreds of thousands of clones, just under 80% seen once. The receptor comes from a human donor with chronic lymphocytic leukemia. Sequenced here: PBMCs, sampled before ibrutinib treatment. V usage is TRBV27 and J usage is TRBJ2-7; TRBD1 aligns across 10 bases. The CDR3 DNA reads as TGTGCCAGCAGGACGACAGGGGGCCTTTACGAGCAGTACTTC. Translating gives CASRTTGGLYEQYF.